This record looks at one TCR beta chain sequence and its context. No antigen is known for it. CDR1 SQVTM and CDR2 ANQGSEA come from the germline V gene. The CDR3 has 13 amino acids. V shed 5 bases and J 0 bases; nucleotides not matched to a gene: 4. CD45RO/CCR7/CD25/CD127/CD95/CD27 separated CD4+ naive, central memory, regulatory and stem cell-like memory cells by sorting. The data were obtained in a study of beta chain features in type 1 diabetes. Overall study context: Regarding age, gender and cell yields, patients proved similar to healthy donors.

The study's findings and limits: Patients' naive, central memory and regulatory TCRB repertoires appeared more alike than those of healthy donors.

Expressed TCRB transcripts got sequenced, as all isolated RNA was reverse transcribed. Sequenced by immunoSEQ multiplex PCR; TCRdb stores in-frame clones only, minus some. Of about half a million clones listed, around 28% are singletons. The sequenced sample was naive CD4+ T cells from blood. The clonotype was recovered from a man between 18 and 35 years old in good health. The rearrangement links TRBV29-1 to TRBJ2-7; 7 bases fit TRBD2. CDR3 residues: CSVSSGRSYEQYF. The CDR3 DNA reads TGCAGCGTTTCTAGCGGCCGCTCCTACGAGCAGTACTTC.